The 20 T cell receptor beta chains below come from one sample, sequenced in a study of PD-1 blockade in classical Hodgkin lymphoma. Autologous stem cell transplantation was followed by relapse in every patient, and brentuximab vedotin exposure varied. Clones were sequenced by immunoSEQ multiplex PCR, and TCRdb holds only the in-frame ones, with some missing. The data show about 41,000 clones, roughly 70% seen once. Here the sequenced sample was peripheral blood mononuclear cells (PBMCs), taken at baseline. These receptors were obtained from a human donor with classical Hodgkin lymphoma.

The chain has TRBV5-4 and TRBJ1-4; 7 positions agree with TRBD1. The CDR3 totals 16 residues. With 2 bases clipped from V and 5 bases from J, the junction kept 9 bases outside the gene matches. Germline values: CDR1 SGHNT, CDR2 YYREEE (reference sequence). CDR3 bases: TGTGCCAGCAGCTTTTGGGACAGTCGAAGGAATGAAAAACTGTTTTTT. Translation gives CASSFWDSRRNEKLFF. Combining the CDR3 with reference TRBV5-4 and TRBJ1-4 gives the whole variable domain ETGVTQSPTHLIKTRGQQVTLRCSSQSGHNTVSWYQQALGQGPQFIFQYYREEENGRGNFPPRFSGLQFPNYSSELNVNALELDDSALYLCASSFWDSRRNEKLFFGSGTQLSVL.

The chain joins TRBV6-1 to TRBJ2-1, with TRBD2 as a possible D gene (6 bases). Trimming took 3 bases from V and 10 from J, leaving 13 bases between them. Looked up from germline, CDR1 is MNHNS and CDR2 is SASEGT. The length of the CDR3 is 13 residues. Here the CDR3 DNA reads TGTGCCAGCAGTGACCATGGGACTCCCGAGCAGTTCTTC. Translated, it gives CASSDHGTPEQFF.

The CDR3 coding sequence is TGTGCCAGCAGTTCAAATACAGATACGCAGTATTTT. Translating it yields CASSSNTDTQYF. The J gene is TRBJ2-3, the V gene TRBV7-3, with D hard to call. Trimming removed 6 bases from V and 3 bases from J, with 7 bases in between. CDR3 size: 12 residues. CDR1 is SGHTA, CDR2 FQGTGA, per germline.

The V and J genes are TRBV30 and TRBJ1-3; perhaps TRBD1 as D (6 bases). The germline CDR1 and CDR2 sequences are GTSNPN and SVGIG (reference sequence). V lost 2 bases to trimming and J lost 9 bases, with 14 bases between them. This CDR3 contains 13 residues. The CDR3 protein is CAWSPPTGITIYF. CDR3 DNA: TGTGCCTGGAGTCCCCCAACAGGGATCACCATATATTTT.

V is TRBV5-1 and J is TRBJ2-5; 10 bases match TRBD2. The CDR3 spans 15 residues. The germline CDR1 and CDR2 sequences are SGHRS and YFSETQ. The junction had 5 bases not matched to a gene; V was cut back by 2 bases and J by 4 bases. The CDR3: CASSLRLAGVETQYF. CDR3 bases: TGCGCCAGCAGCTTAAGGCTAGCGGGAGTAGAGACCCAGTACTTC.

As DNA, the CDR3 is TGTGCCTGGAGGAGACTAGTTCCTAGCACAGATACGCAGTATTTT. It encodes CAWRRLVPSTDTQYF. This rearrangement joins TRBV30 to TRBJ2-3, with D maybe TRBD2 (6 bases). The CDR3 has 15 amino acids. Germline CDR1 reads GTSNPN; CDR2 reads SVGIG (reference sequence). Trimming shortened V by 3 bases and J by 0 bases, and 13 bases separated the two germline ends. The full variable domain, its missing parts supplied by reference TRBV30 and TRBJ2-3, is SQTIHQWPATLVQPVGSPLSLECTVEGTSNPNLYWYRQAAGRGLQLLFYSVGIGQISSEVPQNLSASRPQDRQFILSSKKLLLSDSGFYLCAWRRLVPSTDTQYFGPGTRLTVL.

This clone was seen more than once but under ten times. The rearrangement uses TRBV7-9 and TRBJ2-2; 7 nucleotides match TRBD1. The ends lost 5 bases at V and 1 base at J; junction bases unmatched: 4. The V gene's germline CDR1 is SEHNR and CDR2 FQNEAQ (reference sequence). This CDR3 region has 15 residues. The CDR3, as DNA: TGTGCCAGCAGCAACCGGACAGGGAACACCGGGGAGCTGTTTTTT. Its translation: CASSNRTGNTGELFF.

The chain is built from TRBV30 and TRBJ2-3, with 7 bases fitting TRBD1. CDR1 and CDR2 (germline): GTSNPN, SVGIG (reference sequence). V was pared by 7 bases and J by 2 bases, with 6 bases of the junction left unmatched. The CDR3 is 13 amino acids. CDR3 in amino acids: CAFNRGTTDTQYF. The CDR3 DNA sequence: TGTGCCTTCAACAGGGGAACCACAGATACGCAGTATTTT.

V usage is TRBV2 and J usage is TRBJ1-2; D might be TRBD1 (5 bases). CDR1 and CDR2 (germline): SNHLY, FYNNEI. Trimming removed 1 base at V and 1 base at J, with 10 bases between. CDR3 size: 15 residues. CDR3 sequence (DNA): TGTGCCAGCAGTGAAGAGGGGACGTTTAACTATGGCTACACCTTC. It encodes CASSEEGTFNYGYTF.

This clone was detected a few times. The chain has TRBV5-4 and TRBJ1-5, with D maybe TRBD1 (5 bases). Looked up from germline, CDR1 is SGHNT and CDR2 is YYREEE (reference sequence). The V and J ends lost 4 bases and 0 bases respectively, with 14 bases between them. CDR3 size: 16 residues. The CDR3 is CASSPPGDYSNQPQHF. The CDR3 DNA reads TGTGCCAGCAGCCCCCCGGGGGATTATAGCAATCAGCCCCAGCATTTT.

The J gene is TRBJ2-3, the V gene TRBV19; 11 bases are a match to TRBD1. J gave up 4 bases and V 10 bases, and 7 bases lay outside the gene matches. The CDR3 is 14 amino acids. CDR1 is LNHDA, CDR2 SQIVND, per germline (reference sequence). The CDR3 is CATWDRGLPDTQYF. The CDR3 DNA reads TGTGCCACGTGGGACAGGGGGTTACCAGATACGCAGTATTTT.

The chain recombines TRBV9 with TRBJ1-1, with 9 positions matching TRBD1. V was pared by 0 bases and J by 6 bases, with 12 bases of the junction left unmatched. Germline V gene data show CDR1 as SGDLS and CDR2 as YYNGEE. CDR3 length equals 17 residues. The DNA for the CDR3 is TGTGCCAGCAGCGTAGAGGGGACAGGGTCAATGTCTGCTGAAGCTTTCTTT. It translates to CASSVEGTGSMSAEAFF.

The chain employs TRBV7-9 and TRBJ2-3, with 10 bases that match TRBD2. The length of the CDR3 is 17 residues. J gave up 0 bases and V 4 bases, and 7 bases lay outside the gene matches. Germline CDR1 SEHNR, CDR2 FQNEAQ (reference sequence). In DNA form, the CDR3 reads TGTGCCAGCAGCTCCCCACTAGCGGGGTATAGCACAGATACGCAGTATTTT. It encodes CASSSPLAGYSTDTQYF.

As DNA, the CDR3 is TGTGCCAGCAGCGTAGCTCCAGTCTATGAGCAGTTCTTC. It encodes CASSVAPVYEQFF. The chain is built from TRBV9 and TRBJ2-1; D ambiguous. Germline V gene lookup returns CDR1 SGDLS and CDR2 YYNGEE. The CDR3 sequence is 13 residues long. V lost 0 bases and J 8 bases, leaving 9 bases between the germline ends.

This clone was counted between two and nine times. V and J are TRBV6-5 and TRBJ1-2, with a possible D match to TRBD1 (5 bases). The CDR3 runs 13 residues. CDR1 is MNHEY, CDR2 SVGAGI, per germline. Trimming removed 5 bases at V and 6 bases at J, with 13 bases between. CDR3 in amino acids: CASSRSQGHGYTF. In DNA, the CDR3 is TGTGCCAGCAGTCGGTCCCAGGGACATGGCTACACCTTC.

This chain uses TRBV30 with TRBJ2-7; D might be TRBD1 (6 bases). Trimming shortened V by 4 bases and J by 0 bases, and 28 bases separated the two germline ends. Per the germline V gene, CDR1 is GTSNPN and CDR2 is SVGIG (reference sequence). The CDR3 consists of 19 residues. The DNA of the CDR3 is TGTGCCTGGACGTTACAGGGAACTTACCCAAAATCCAGCTCCTACGAGCAGTACTTC. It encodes CAWTLQGTYPKSSSYEQYF.

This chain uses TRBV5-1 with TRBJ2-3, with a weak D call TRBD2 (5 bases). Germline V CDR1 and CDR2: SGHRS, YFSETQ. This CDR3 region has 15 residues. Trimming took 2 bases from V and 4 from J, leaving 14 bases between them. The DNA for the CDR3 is TGCGCCAGCAGCTTATCCGGACTTACTTCAGATACGCAGTATTTT. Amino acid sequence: CASSLSGLTSDTQYF.

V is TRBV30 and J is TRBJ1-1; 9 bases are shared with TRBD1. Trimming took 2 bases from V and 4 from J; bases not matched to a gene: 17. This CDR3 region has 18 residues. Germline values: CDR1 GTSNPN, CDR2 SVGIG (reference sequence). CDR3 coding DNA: TGTGCCTGGAGTCTATGGGGGGAGATACAGGGGGCGTCCACTGAAGCTTTCTTT. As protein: CAWSLWGEIQGASTEAFF.

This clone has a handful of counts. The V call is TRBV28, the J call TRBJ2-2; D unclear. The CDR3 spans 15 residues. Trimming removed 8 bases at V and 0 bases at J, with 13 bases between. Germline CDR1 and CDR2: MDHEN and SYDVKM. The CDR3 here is CASVFVAANTGELFF. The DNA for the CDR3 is TGTGCCAGCGTGTTTGTGGCGGCGAACACCGGGGAGCTGTTTTTT. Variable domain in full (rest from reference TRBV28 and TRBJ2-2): DVKVTQSSRYLVKRTGEKVFLECVQDMDHENMFWYRQDPGLGLRLIYFSYDVKMKEKGDIPEGYSVSREKKERFSLILESASTNQTSMYLCASVFVAANTGELFFGEGSRLTVL.

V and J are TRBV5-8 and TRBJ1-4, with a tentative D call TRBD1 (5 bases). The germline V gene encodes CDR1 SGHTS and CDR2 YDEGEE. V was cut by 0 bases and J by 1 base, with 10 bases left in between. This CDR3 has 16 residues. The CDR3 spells CASSLGQGGTNEKLFF. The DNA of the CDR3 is TGTGCCAGCAGCTTGGGGCAGGGAGGAACTAATGAAAAACTGTTTTTT. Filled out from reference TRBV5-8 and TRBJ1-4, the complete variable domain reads EAGVTQSPTHLIKTRGQQATLRCSPISGHTSVYWYQQALGLGLQFLLWYDEGEERNRGNFPPRFSGRQFPNYSSELNVNALELEDSALYLCASSLGQGGTNEKLFFGSGTQLSVL.